Below, 25 T cell receptor beta chains from the same sample are listed, as sequenced in a study of blood T cell repertoires in COVID-19. TCRdb's copy holds only in-frame clones and misses some; the assay was immunoSEQ multiplex PCR. The table has about 270,000 clones, over 85% seen once. Sequencing was performed on PBMCs or T cells enriched from blood (not recorded which). Source of these receptors: an older woman who had recovered from COVID-19.

V and J are TRBV9 and TRBJ2-2, with 10 bases lining up with TRBD1. Germline lookup yields CDR1 SGDLS and CDR2 YYNGEE. Losses at the gene ends were 0 bases for V and 7 bases for J; bases not matched to a gene: 3. The CDR3 runs to 15 residues. The CDR3 region has the DNA TGTGCCAGCAGCGTAGGACAGGGGGCGGTCGGGGAGCTGTTTTTT. It specifies CASSVGQGAVGELFF. The full variable domain, completed using reference TRBV9 and TRBJ2-2, is DSGVTQTPKHLITATGQRVTLRCSPRSGDLSVYWYQQSLDQGLQFLIQYYNGEERAKGNILERFSAQQFPDLHSELNLSSLELGDSALYFCASSVGQGAVGELFFGEGSRLTVL.

V is TRBV19 and J is TRBJ2-7; TRBD2 aligns across 12 bases. V was clipped by 4 bases and J by 2 bases; unmatched bases: 0. Germline assignment: CDR1 LNHDA and CDR2 SQIVND (reference sequence). CDR3 length: 14 residues. The CDR3 sequence is CASSRTSGTYEQYF. Written as DNA, the CDR3 is TGTGCCAGTAGTAGGACTAGCGGGACCTACGAGCAGTACTTC.

This chain uses TRBV28 with TRBJ1-2, with 7 bases identical to TRBD1. CDR3 size: 14 residues. CDR1 is MDHEN and CDR2 is SYDVKM in the germline V gene. The junction had 5 bases not matched to a gene; V was cut back by 5 bases and J by 2 bases. The CDR3 nucleotides read TGTGCCAGCAGTCCGACAGGGAACAACTATGGCTACACCTTC. It codes for CASSPTGNNYGYTF.

The gene calls are TRBV7-3 and TRBJ2-3, with D possibly matching TRBD2 (7 bases). CDR1 and CDR2 (germline): SGHTA, FQGTGA. The ends were cut back, 2 bases at V and 0 bases at J, with 12 bases in the middle. The CDR3 runs 16 residues. CDR3 DNA sequence: TGTGCCAGCAGCTTATTGGGAGGGGGTAGCACAGATACGCAGTATTTT. Translated: CASSLLGGGSTDTQYF.

The chain is built from TRBV12-3 or TRBV12-4 and TRBJ1-2; TRBD1 might be the D (6 bases). The CDR3 covers 13 residues. With 5 bases removed from V and 8 bases from J, the gap between germline ends came to 15 bases. The CDR3 DNA sequence: TGTGCCAGCAGTAAACAGGGATGGCAGGGCTACACCTTC. It codes for CASSKQGWQGYTF.

The CDR3 region is CASSRDLPGVTEAFF. The CDR3 DNA reads TGTGCCAGCTCACGCGACTTACCAGGGGTCACTGAAGCTTTCTTT. J is TRBJ1-1 and V is TRBV18; possible D gene TRBD1, 6 bases. The CDR3 covers 15 residues. Germline loops: CDR1 KGHSH, CDR2 LQKENI. V gave up 4 bases and J gave up 4 bases, with 16 bases separating them.

This sequence joins TRBV6-5 and TRBJ2-1; TRBD2 aligns across 9 bases. V lost 10 bases, J lost 2 bases, and 6 bases stayed unmatched. Germline-derived CDR1 and CDR2 are MNHEY and SVGAGI. The CDR3 is made up of 14 amino acids. CDR3 DNA sequence: TGTGCCATCGTAGCGGGGGTGACCTACAATGAGCAGTTCTTC. It codes for CAIVAGVTYNEQFF.

V gene TRBV6-2 or TRBV6-3 combines with J gene TRBJ1-5; the D gene is possibly TRBD1 (6 bases). Trimming cost V 4 bases and J 0 bases, with 10 bases left between them. CDR3 length: 15 amino acids. Germline lookup yields CDR1 MNHEY and CDR2 SVGEGT. The CDR3 sequence is CASSWGHNSNQPQHF. CDR3 nucleotides: TGTGCCAGCAGTTGGGGACACAATAGCAATCAGCCCCAGCATTTT.

About this clone: Sequence at one end of the junction differs from germline and may be a read error. The rearrangement joins TRBV2 to TRBJ2-5, with 9 bases that match TRBD2. Per germline, CDR1 SNHLY and CDR2 FYNNEI. CDR3 length equals 13 residues. This chain's CDR3 is CASSVDSGSPLNF. The CDR3 nucleotides are TGTGCCAGCAGTGTAGATAGCGGGAGCCCCTTAAACTTC.

Only one count was recorded for this clone. The genes are TRBV7-9 and TRBJ1-4; D not resolved. CDR3 length equals 14 residues. The germline CDR1 and CDR2 sequences are SEHNR and FQNEAQ (reference sequence). The V and J ends lost 2 bases and 6 bases respectively, with 10 bases between them. CDR3 in DNA: TGTGCCAGCAGCTTACTGGGAGTCTATGAAAAACTGTTTTTT. Translated, it gives CASSLLGVYEKLFF.

The chain carries TRBV18 and TRBJ1-3; D is unresolved. Looked up from germline, CDR1 is KGHSH and CDR2 is LQKENI. The germline V and J ends were trimmed by 2 bases and 0 bases, with 5 bases remaining between them. There are 14 residues in the CDR3. This CDR3 is CASSPGSSGNTIYF. The CDR3 DNA is TGTGCCAGCTCACCAGGGAGCTCTGGAAACACCATATATTTT.

The J gene is TRBJ2-3, the V gene TRBV11-3; 7 bases fit TRBD1. Germline trimming cut 3 bases from V and 6 bases from J; bases unmatched to any gene: 6. The CDR3 is 14 amino acids. Germline CDR1 is SGHNT and CDR2 is YENEEA. In nucleotides, the CDR3 is TGTGCCAGCAGCTTCACAGGGGAAGGGGATACGCAGTATTTT. Its translation is CASSFTGEGDTQYF.

J is TRBJ2-7 and V is TRBV28; D unresolved. V gave up 5 bases and J gave up 7 bases, with 12 bases separating them. Germline CDR1 is MDHEN and CDR2 is SYDVKM. The CDR3 contains 12 residues. The CDR3 protein is CASSELTWEQYF. The CDR3 DNA reads as TGTGCCAGCAGTGAGCTGACTTGGGAGCAGTACTTC.

This sequence joins TRBV6-6 and TRBJ1-5, with TRBD1 as a possible D gene (5 bases). The CDR3 loop spans 15 amino acids. The V gene's germline CDR1 is MNHNY and CDR2 SVGAGI (reference sequence). V was trimmed by 0 bases and J by 7 bases, leaving 13 bases between them. The CDR3 DNA is TGTGCCAGCAGTTACTCGAGTGTCAGGGTCCAGCCCCAGCATTTT. This translates into CASSYSSVRVQPQHF.

CDR3: CASSLTAGGPYEQYF. The CDR3 DNA sequence: TGTGCCAGCAGCTTGACGGCGGGAGGGCCCTACGAGCAGTACTTC. This rearrangement joins TRBV11-2 to TRBJ2-7; TRBD2 agrees at 9 bases. The CDR3 extends over 15 amino acids. V lost 3 bases, J lost 2 bases, and 5 bases stayed unmatched. Per germline, CDR1 SGHAT and CDR2 FQNNGV.

The rearrangement joins TRBV11-3 to TRBJ1-2; D is uncertain. Germline CDR1 and CDR2: SGHNT and YENEEA. The CDR3 loop spans 10 amino acids. Trimming took off 4 bases at V and 14 bases at J, with 11 bases between the two ends. The CDR3 loop reads CASSSNLLTF. The CDR3 DNA is TGTGCCAGCAGCTCTAACCTCCTAACCTTC.

J is TRBJ2-1 and V is TRBV11-3, with 9 nucleotides matching TRBD2. The length of the CDR3 is 14 residues. Trimming cost V 2 bases and J 9 bases; bases outside gene matches: 5. Germline V gene lookup returns CDR1 SGHNT and CDR2 YENEEA. The CDR3, as DNA: TGTGCCAGCAGCTTAAACTCGCGGGAGGGTGAGCAGTTCTTC. Amino acids: CASSLNSREGEQFF.

V is TRBV30 and J is TRBJ1-1; TRBD1 matches 9 bases. Trimming removed 0 bases from V and 7 bases from J; junction bases left unmatched: 9. The germline CDR1 and CDR2 sequences are GTSNPN and SVGIG (reference sequence). There are 15 residues in the CDR3. The CDR3: CAWSVRGQGPLEAFF. The CDR3 nucleotides are TGTGCCTGGAGTGTAAGGGGACAGGGCCCCCTTGAAGCTTTCTTT.

V usage is TRBV5-8 and J usage is TRBJ1-1; D not resolved. The CDR3 spans 15 residues. V lost 0 bases, J lost 5 bases, and 14 bases lay in between. Germline-derived CDR1 and CDR2 are SGHTS and YDEGEE. The CDR3 DNA reads TGTGCCAGCAGCTTGGAAGTCAGCCCGAGGACTGAAGCTTTCTTT. It translates to CASSLEVSPRTEAFF.

V usage is TRBV7-9 and J usage is TRBJ2-2; perhaps TRBD2 as D (7 bases). Trimming left V 4 bases short and J 2 bases short, with 11 bases between. The CDR3 consists of 15 residues. Germline V lookup: CDR1 SEHNR, CDR2 FQNEAQ (reference sequence). Here the CDR3 DNA reads TGTGCCAGCAGCTCGCGGGGGCCCAACACCGGGGAGCTGTTTTTT. This sequence encodes CASSSRGPNTGELFF.

Note on this clone: Other DNA variants within this sample encode the same CDR3. This chain joins TRBV5-1 and TRBJ1-4; the match to TRBD1 covers 9 bases. Germline CDR1 is SGHRS and CDR2 is YFSETQ. The CDR3 runs 14 residues. V lost 4 bases, J lost 4 bases, and 2 bases stayed unmatched. CDR3 sequence reads: CASSLGQGNEKLFF. The CDR3 nucleotides are TGCGCCAGCAGCCTGGGACAGGGTAATGAAAAACTGTTTTTT. Supplemented by reference TRBV5-1 and TRBJ1-4, the full variable domain reads KAGVTQTPRYLIKTRGQQVTLSCSPISGHRSVSWYQQTPGQGLQFLFEYFSETQRNKGNFPGRFSGRQFSNSRSEMNVSTLELGDSALYLCASSLGQGNEKLFFGSGTQLSVL.

The V gene is TRBV6-6, the J gene TRBJ1-6, with TRBD1 as a possible D gene (5 bases). CDR1 MNHNY and CDR2 SVGAGI come from the germline V gene (reference sequence). The CDR3 totals 16 residues. Trimming cost V 7 bases and J 9 bases, with 22 bases left between them. DNA of the CDR3: TGTGCCAGCACCATCGGGGGGGGTCGGGGATTTTCACCCCTCCACTTT. Translated, it gives CASTIGGGRGFSPLHF.

This chain connects TRBV21-1 to TRBJ2-5; the table's D call of TRBD2 was not tested on the DNA. TRBV21-1 is classified as a pseudogene. This CDR3 is built from 16 residues. The CDR3 sequence is CASSTGLAGLQETQYF. For the CDR3, the DNA is TGTGCCAGCAGCACCGGATTAGCGGGGCTCCAAGAGACCCAGTACTTC.

This chain joins TRBV6-5 and TRBJ2-7; 8 bases match TRBD1. The junction had 8 bases not matched to a gene; V was cut back by 0 bases and J by 7 bases. The germline gives CDR1 MNHEY, CDR2 SVGAGI. This CDR3 has 15 residues. In DNA, the CDR3 is TGTGCCAGCAGTTACTCCTCTCAGGGGGCTTATGAGCAGTACTTC. As protein: CASSYSSQGAYEQYF.

This chain connects TRBV5-4 to TRBJ2-1, with 7 nucleotides matching TRBD1. This CDR3 comprises 15 residues. Germline-derived CDR1 and CDR2 are SGHNT and YYREEE (reference sequence). The J segment lost 2 bases and the V segment lost 3 bases, leaving 5 bases of the junction unmatched. CDR3 sequence: CASSSRDSAYNEQFF. DNA for the CDR3: TGTGCCAGCAGCTCCCGGGACAGCGCCTACAATGAGCAGTTCTTC.